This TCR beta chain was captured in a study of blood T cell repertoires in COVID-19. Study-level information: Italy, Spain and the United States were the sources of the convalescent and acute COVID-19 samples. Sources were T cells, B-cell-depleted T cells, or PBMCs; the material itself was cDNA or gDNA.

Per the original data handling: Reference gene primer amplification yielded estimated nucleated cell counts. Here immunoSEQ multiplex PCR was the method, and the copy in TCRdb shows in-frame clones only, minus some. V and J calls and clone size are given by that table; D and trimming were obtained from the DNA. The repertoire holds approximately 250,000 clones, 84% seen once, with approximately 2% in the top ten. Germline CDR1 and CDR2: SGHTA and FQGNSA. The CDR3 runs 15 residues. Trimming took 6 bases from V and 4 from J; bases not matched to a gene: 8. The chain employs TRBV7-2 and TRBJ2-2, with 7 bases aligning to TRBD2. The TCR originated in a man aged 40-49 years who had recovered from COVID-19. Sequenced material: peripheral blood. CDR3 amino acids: CASSLLAISTGELFF. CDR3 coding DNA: TGTGCCAGCAGTTTACTAGCGATTAGCACCGGGGAGCTGTTTTTT.